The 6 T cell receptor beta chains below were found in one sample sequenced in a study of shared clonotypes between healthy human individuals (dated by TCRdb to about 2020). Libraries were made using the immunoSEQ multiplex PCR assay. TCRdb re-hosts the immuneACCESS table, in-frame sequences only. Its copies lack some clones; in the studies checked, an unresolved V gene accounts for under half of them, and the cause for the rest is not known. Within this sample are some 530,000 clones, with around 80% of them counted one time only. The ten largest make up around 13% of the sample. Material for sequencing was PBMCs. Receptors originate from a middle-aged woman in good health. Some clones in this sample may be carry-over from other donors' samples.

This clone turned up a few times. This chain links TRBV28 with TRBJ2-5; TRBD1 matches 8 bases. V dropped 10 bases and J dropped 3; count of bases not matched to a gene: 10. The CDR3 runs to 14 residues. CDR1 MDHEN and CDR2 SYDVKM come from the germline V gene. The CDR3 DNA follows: TGTGCCACCAACGCCCCGGACAGGGAAGAGACCCAGTACTTC. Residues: CATNAPDREETQYF.

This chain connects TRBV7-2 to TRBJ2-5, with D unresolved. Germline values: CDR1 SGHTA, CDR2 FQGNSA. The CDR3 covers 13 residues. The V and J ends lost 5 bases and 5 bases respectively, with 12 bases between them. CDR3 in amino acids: CASSPRVGETQYF. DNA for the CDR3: TGTGCCAGCAGCCCCCGGGTTGGTGAGACCCAGTACTTC.

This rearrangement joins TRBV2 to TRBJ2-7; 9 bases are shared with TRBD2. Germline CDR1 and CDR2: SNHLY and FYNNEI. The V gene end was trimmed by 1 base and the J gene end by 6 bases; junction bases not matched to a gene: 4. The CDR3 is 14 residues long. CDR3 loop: CASSEDSGSGEQYF. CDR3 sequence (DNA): TGTGCCAGCAGTGAAGATAGCGGGAGTGGCGAGCAGTACTTC.

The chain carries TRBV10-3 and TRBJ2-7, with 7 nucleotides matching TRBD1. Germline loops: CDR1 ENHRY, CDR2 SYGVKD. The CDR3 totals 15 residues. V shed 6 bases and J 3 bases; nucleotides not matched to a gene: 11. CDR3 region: CAISPNINRGYEQYF. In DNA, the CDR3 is TGTGCCATCAGCCCGAACATTAACAGGGGCTACGAGCAGTACTTC.

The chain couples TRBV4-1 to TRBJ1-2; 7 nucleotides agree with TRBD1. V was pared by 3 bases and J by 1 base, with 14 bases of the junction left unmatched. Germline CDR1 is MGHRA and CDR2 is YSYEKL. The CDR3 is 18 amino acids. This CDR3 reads CASSHHLGRQGGNYGYTF. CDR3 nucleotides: TGCGCCAGCAGCCACCACCTAGGGAGACAGGGAGGTAACTATGGCTACACCTTC.

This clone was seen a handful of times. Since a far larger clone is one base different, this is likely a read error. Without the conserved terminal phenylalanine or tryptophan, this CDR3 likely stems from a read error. The CDR3 nucleotides read TGTGCCTGGAGGGACATGACTGAAGCTTTCCTT. It translates to CAWRDMTEAFL. The V and J genes are TRBV30 and TRBJ1-1; maybe TRBD1 (5 bases). The CDR3 runs to 11 residues. V lost 3 bases, J lost 5 bases, and 7 bases lay in between. Germline CDR1 GTSNPN, CDR2 SVGIG (reference sequence).